The 26 T cell receptor beta chains below all came from one sample that was sequenced in a study of cytomegalovirus exposure and HLA in healthy donors. PCR amplification relied on 60 Vbeta primers (plus 13 Jbeta primers). Libraries were prepared by immunoSEQ multiplex PCR; TCRdb keeps only in-frame clonotypes and omits some of them. The table lists under 170,000 clones, 55% to 80% of them singletons, with approximately 6.6% in the top ten. Sequenced input: PBMCs. The receptors come from a woman aged 55 to 70 in good health and CMV-seropositive.

The rearrangement links TRBV5-4 to TRBJ2-5, with D unclear. The CDR3 has 14 residues. Trimming left V 1 base short and J 1 base short, with 8 bases between. The V gene's germline CDR1 is SGHNT and CDR2 YYREEE (reference sequence). CDR3 loop: CASSLNFPQETQYF. The CDR3 DNA is TGTGCCAGCAGCTTGAACTTCCCCCAAGAGACCCAGTACTTC.

The chain carries TRBV5-1 and TRBJ1-2; the match to TRBD1 covers 9 bases. This CDR3 is built from 15 residues. Germline-derived CDR1 and CDR2 are SGHRS and YFSETQ. With V trimmed by 3 bases and J by 2 bases, 5 bases remained unmatched. DNA for the CDR3: TGCGCCAGCAGCTCGGGGACAGGGAGCAACTATGGCTACACCTTC. Encoded protein: CASSSGTGSNYGYTF. The whole variable domain, remainder taken from reference TRBV5-1 and TRBJ1-2, is KAGVTQTPRYLIKTRGQQVTLSCSPISGHRSVSWYQQTPGQGLQFLFEYFSETQRNKGNFPGRFSGRQFSNSRSEMNVSTLELGDSALYLCASSSGTGSNYGYTFGSGTRLTVV.

V usage is TRBV10-3 and J usage is TRBJ2-7; maybe TRBD2 (7 bases). Between the trimmed V and J ends, which lost 7 bases and 3 bases, there was a span of 16 bases. The germline gives CDR1 ENHRY, CDR2 SYGVKD. There are 14 residues in the CDR3. Here the CDR3 reads CAIISRGAGYEQYF. CDR3 in DNA: TGTGCCATCATAAGTCGGGGGGCGGGCTACGAGCAGTACTTC.

The chain links TRBV4-2 to TRBJ2-1; 14 bases are shared with TRBD2. The CDR3 is 15 residues long. The junction had 0 bases not matched to a gene; V was cut back by 1 base and J by 7 bases. Looked up from germline, CDR1 is LGHNA and CDR2 is YNFKEQ. The CDR3 region has the DNA TGTGCCAGCAGCCAAGGGACTAGCGGGAGGAATGAGCAGTTCTTC. Its translation: CASSQGTSGRNEQFF.

The genes are TRBV21-1 and TRBJ2-3; TRBD1, the D gene given by the table, was not confirmed from the DNA. TRBV21-1 is tagged as a pseudogene. The CDR3 is made up of 15 amino acids. The CDR3 is CASSMGDRCTDTQYF. As DNA, the CDR3 is TGTGCCAGCAGCATGGGGGACAGGTGCACAGATACGCAGTATTTT.

The V call is TRBV11-3, the J call TRBJ2-2, with TRBD1 matching over 7 bases. V trimming: 5 bases; J trimming: 3 bases; junction bases outside the gene matches: 9. The CDR3 consists of 16 residues. From germline, CDR1 is SGHNT and CDR2 YENEEA. CDR3 DNA: TGTGCCAGCAGCCAAACCGGGACAGCCCACACCGGGGAGCTGTTTTTT. Translation: CASSQTGTAHTGELFF. The entire variable domain, with the rest obtained from reference TRBV11-3 and TRBJ2-2, is as follows: EAGVVQSPRYKIIEKKQPVAFWCNPISGHNTLYWYLQNLGQGPELLIRYENEEAVDDSQLPKDRFSAERLKGVDSTLKIQPAELGDSAVYLCASSQTGTAHTGELFFGEGSRLTVL.

The chain couples TRBV7-9 to TRBJ2-7, with TRBD2 matching 7 bases. The germline V gene has CDR1 SEHNR and CDR2 FQNEAQ (reference sequence). This CDR3 contains 12 residues. Unmatched junction bases numbered 2, after V lost 2 bases and J lost 7 bases. This chain's CDR3 is CASSLLAEEQYF. DNA of the CDR3: TGTGCCAGCAGCTTACTAGCGGAAGAGCAGTACTTC. The full variable domain, in which reference TRBV7-9 and TRBJ2-7 provide the parts outside the CDR3, is DTGVSQNPRHKITKRGQNVTFRCDPISEHNRLYWYRQTLGQGPEFLTYFQNEAQLEKSRLLSDRFSAERPKGSFSTLEIQRTEQGDSAMYLCASSLLAEEQYFGPGTRLTVT.

This clone was recorded only once. V is TRBV11-1 and J is TRBJ1-5, with 9 bases matching TRBD1. The CDR3 runs to 14 residues. With V trimmed by 5 bases and J by 6 bases, 5 bases remained unmatched. Germline CDR1 reads SGHAT; CDR2 reads FQDESV (reference sequence). CDR3 in DNA: TGTGCCAGCAGCCGGACAGGGGAAGGTCAGCCCCAGCATTTT. It specifies CASSRTGEGQPQHF.

V gene TRBV19 combines with J gene TRBJ1-2; D remains ambiguous. CDR1 is LNHDA, CDR2 SQIVND, per germline (reference sequence). The ends were cut back, 3 bases at V and 3 bases at J, with 17 bases in the middle. The CDR3 sequence is 16 residues long. Written as DNA, the CDR3 is TGTGCCAGTAGTATCGGCTTGGGTGAGGCAGACTATGGCTACACCTTC. This sequence encodes CASSIGLGEADYGYTF. The whole variable domain, filled in from reference TRBV19 and TRBJ1-2, reads DGGITQSPKYLFRKEGQNVTLSCEQNLNHDAMYWYRQDPGQGLRLIYYSQIVNDFQKGDIAEGYSVSREKKESFPLTVTSAQKNPTAFYLCASSIGLGEADYGYTFGSGTRLTVV.

The V and J genes are TRBV10-3 and TRBJ2-3; D is possibly TRBD2 (6 bases). There are 15 residues in the CDR3. V was pared by 4 bases and J by 7 bases, with 18 bases between. Germline V gene data show CDR1 as ENHRY and CDR2 as SYGVKD. The CDR3 nucleotides read TGTGCCATCAGTGGATGGAGCGGGCCGCTTAATACGCAGTATTTT. Residues: CAISGWSGPLNTQYF.

This clone has only a few counts. This chain connects TRBV6-5 to TRBJ2-7; TRBD2 matches 9 bases. V trimming: 4 bases; J trimming: 0 bases; junction bases outside the gene matches: 4. Germline CDR1 is MNHEY and CDR2 is SVGAGI. There are 15 residues in the CDR3. CDR3 coding DNA: TGTGCCAGCAGTTCTGCTAGCGGGGTCTCCTACGAGCAGTACTTC. It is translated as CASSSASGVSYEQYF.

CDR3 nucleotides: TGTGCCAGCAGCCCAGGACAGGGCTCTCAAGGCTACACCTTC. This encodes CASSPGQGSQGYTF. The chain is built from TRBV27 and TRBJ1-2; 8 bases map to TRBD1. V was pared by 6 bases and J by 8 bases, with 11 bases of the junction left unmatched. Germline V gene data show CDR1 as MNHEY and CDR2 as SMNVEV (reference sequence). This CDR3 has 14 amino acids.

The chain carries TRBV5-1 and TRBJ2-3; the D is unclear. Per germline, CDR1 SGHRS and CDR2 YFSETQ. The CDR3 totals 13 residues. V lost 4 bases, J lost 2 bases, and 8 bases lay in between. The CDR3 reads CASSRQVTDTQYF. CDR3 sequence (DNA): TGCGCCAGCAGCCGACAAGTCACAGATACGCAGTATTTT.

The V and J genes are TRBV5-8 and TRBJ1-1; TRBD1 is a possible D gene (6 bases). Germline values: CDR1 SGHTS, CDR2 YDEGEE. The CDR3 length is 15 residues. V was trimmed by 3 bases and J by 4 bases, leaving 16 bases between them. The CDR3, as DNA: TGTGCCAGCAGCTATGAAGGGGGTGAGGGCACTGAAGCTTTCTTT. It translates to CASSYEGGEGTEAFF.

The rearrangement links TRBV18 to TRBJ2-1, with D possibly being TRBD2 (6 bases). The CDR3 is 15 residues long. Germline V gives CDR1 KGHSH, CDR2 LQKENI. Trimming left V 3 bases short and J 4 bases short, with 13 bases between. The CDR3 is CASSPMTSFYNEQFF. Written as DNA, the CDR3 is TGTGCCAGCTCACCGATGACTAGTTTTTACAATGAGCAGTTCTTC.

J is TRBJ2-1 and V is TRBV28, with TRBD2 matching 8 bases. This CDR3 has 16 amino acids. Germline V gene sequence: CDR1 MDHEN, CDR2 SYDVKM. J gave up 0 bases and V 6 bases, and 7 bases lay outside the gene matches. The CDR3 protein is CASRIGAGASYNEQFF. As DNA, the CDR3 is TGTGCCAGCAGAATAGGAGCGGGAGCCTCCTACAATGAGCAGTTCTTC.

The V gene is TRBV5-8, the J gene TRBJ1-5, with 12 bases matching TRBD1. Per the germline V gene, CDR1 is SGHTS and CDR2 is YDEGEE. The CDR3 length is 15 residues. With 4 bases clipped from V and 6 bases from J, the junction kept 5 bases outside the gene matches. The CDR3 DNA follows: TGTGCCAGCAGCGACGGGACAGGGGGCCTTCAGCCCCAGCATTTT. Its translation is CASSDGTGGLQPQHF.

This clone came up a few times. This sequence joins TRBV7-9 and TRBJ1-4; no clear D. This CDR3 has 13 residues. Germline CDR1 is SEHNR and CDR2 is FQNEAQ (reference sequence). V was trimmed by 5 bases and J by 5 bases, leaving 9 bases between them. In DNA form, the CDR3 reads TGTGCCAGCAGCCGAGGTTCCAATGAAAAACTGTTTTTT. Its translation: CASSRGSNEKLFF.

The chain couples TRBV5-5 to TRBJ2-7, with D perhaps TRBD2 (5 bases). V was pared by 0 bases and J by 6 bases, with 16 bases between. Germline V gene lookup returns CDR1 SGHKS and CDR2 YYEKEE (reference sequence). The CDR3 has 15 residues. Here the CDR3 reads CASSLAGGWTGEQYF. CDR3 bases: TGTGCCAGCAGCTTGGCAGGAGGTTGGACGGGCGAGCAGTACTTC.

The chain employs TRBV27 and TRBJ2-3; D not certain. The CDR3 contains 13 residues. Trimming took 3 bases from V and 0 from J, leaving 4 bases between them. Germline V gives CDR1 MNHEY, CDR2 SMNVEV (reference sequence). The CDR3 region is CASSFSSTDTQYF. CDR3 nucleotide sequence: TGTGCCAGCAGTTTCTCTAGCACAGATACGCAGTATTTT.

This clone showed up just once. CDR3: CASSSRGLGEQPQHF. CDR3 bases: TGTGCCAGTAGCTCCAGGGGCCTCGGGGAGCAGCCCCAGCATTTT. V is TRBV19 and J is TRBJ1-5, with a weak D call TRBD1 (6 bases). V gave up 6 bases and J gave up 7 bases, with 19 bases separating them. Germline loops: CDR1 LNHDA, CDR2 SQIVND (reference sequence). There are 15 residues in the CDR3. Supplemented by reference TRBV19 and TRBJ1-5, the full variable domain reads DGGITQSPKYLFRKEGQNVTLSCEQNLNHDAMYWYRQDPGQGLRLIYYSQIVNDFQKGDIAEGYSVSREKKESFPLTVTSAQKNPTAFYLCASSSRGLGEQPQHFGDGTRLSIL.

V usage is TRBV27 and J usage is TRBJ1-1; unclear D gene. The CDR3 is 15 residues long. Trimming cost V 5 bases and J 0 bases, with 13 bases left between them. Germline CDR1 and CDR2: MNHEY and SMNVEV (reference sequence). Here the CDR3 reads CASSRSAGVNTEAFF. Here the CDR3 DNA reads TGTGCCAGCAGTCGCTCGGCAGGTGTGAACACTGAAGCTTTCTTT.

The chain joins TRBV9 to TRBJ1-4; no reliable D call. V was cut by 0 bases and J by 2 bases, with 8 bases left in between. Germline V gene sequence: CDR1 SGDLS, CDR2 YYNGEE. The CDR3 has 15 amino acids. The CDR3: CASSVDSFTNEKLFF. The CDR3 bases are TGTGCCAGCAGCGTAGATTCCTTTACTAATGAAAAACTGTTTTTT.

This sequence joins TRBV6-5 and TRBJ1-3; no firm D call. Germline V gene sequence: CDR1 MNHEY, CDR2 SVGAGI. The CDR3 sequence is 15 residues long. The germline V and J ends were trimmed by 0 bases and 0 bases, with 6 bases remaining between them. CDR3 sequence reads: CASSYSRFSGNTIYF. CDR3 DNA sequence: TGTGCCAGCAGTTACTCGCGCTTCTCTGGAAACACCATATATTTT.

V and J are TRBV5-1 and TRBJ1-1; 8 bases are shared with TRBD1. The CDR3 loop spans 14 amino acids. CDR1 is SGHRS and CDR2 is YFSETQ in the germline V gene. J lost 1 base, V lost 7 bases, and 6 bases had no gene match. CDR3 protein: CASGRGRPNTEAFF. CDR3 sequence (DNA): TGCGCCAGCGGCAGGGGGCGGCCGAACACTGAAGCTTTCTTT.

The CDR3 bases are TGCGCCAGCAGCCAAGATTATTCCCAGCCCCAGCATTTT. Amino acid sequence: CASSQDYSQPQHF. This chain connects TRBV4-3 to TRBJ1-5; the D is unclear. The germline V gene has CDR1 LGHNA and CDR2 YSLEER. Trimming removed 0 bases from V and 7 bases from J, with 7 bases in between. There are 13 residues in the CDR3.